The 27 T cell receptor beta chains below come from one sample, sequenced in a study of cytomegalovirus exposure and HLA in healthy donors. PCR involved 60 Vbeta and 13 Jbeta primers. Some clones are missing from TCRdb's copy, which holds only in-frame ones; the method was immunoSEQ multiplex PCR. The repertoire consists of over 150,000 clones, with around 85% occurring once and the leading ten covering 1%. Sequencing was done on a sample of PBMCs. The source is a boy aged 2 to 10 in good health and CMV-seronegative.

The CDR3 coding sequence is TGTGCCAGCAGCCCTGAAGAGACCCAGTACTTC. Amino acids: CASSPEETQYF. This chain joins TRBV11-2 and TRBJ2-5, with D hard to call. Germline V gives CDR1 SGHAT, CDR2 FQNNGV. Trimming cost V 5 bases and J 3 bases, with 4 bases left between them. The CDR3 length is 11 residues.

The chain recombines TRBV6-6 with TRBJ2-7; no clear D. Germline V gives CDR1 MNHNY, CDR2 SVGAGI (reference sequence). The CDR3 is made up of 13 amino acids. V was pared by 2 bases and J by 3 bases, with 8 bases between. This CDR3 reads CASSYESHYEQYF. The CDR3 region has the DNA TGTGCCAGCAGTTACGAATCACACTACGAGCAGTACTTC.

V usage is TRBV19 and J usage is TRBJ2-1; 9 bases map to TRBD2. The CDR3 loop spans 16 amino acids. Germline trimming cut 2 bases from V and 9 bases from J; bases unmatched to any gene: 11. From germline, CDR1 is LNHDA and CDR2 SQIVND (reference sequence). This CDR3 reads CASSIRSASGKGEQFF. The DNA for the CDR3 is TGTGCCAGTAGTATAAGATCGGCTAGCGGGAAAGGTGAGCAGTTCTTC.

CDR3 sequence: CASSAQGPYEQYV. Here the CDR3 DNA reads TGTGCCAGCAGCGCCCAGGGCCCCTACGAGCAGTACGTC. This chain connects TRBV2 to TRBJ2-7, with D possibly being TRBD1 (5 bases). V lost 6 bases and J 2 bases, leaving 11 bases between the germline ends. CDR3 length: 13 residues. The germline V gene encodes CDR1 SNHLY and CDR2 FYNNEI.

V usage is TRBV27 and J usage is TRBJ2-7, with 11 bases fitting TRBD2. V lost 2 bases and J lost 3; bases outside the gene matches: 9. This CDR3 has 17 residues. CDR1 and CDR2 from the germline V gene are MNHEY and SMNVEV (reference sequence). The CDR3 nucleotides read TGTGCCAGCAGTTTAGGTAGCCGGACTAGCGGGTACTACGAGCAGTACTTC. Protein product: CASSLGSRTSGYYEQYF.

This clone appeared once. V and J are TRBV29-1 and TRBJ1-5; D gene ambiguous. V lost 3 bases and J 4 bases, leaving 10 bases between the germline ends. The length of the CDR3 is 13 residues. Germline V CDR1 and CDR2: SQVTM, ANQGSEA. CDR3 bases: TGCAGCGTTGAGGAGGACCGGAATCAGCCCCAGCATTTT. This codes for CSVEEDRNQPQHF.

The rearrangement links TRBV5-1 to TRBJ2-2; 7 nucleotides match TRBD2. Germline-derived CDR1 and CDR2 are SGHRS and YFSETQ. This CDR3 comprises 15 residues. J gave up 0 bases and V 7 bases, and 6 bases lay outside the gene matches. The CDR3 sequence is CASGPGGANTGELFF. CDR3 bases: TGCGCCAGCGGACCGGGAGGCGCGAACACCGGGGAGCTGTTTTTT.

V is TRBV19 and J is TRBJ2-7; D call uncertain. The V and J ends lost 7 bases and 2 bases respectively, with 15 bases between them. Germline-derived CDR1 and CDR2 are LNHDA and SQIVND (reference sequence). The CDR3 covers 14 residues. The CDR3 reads CASTSSRYPYEQYF. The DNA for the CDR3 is TGTGCCAGTACCAGTTCTCGATATCCCTACGAGCAGTACTTC.

CDR3 in DNA: TGTGCCAGTCGATCCACAACCCAGGGGGAGGCTGAAGCTTTCTTT. It codes for CASRSTTQGEAEAFF. This sequence joins TRBV19 and TRBJ1-1; TRBD1 matches 7 bases. V shed 8 bases and J 6 bases; nucleotides not matched to a gene: 15. The CDR3 runs 15 residues. CDR1 is LNHDA, CDR2 SQIVND, per germline (reference sequence).

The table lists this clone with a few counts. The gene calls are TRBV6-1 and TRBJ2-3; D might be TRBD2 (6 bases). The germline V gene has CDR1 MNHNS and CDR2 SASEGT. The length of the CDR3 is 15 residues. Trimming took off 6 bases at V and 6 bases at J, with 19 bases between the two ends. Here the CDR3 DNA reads TGTGCCAGCAGCAGTTGGGGCGGGATGGCTGATACGCAGTATTTT. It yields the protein CASSSWGGMADTQYF.

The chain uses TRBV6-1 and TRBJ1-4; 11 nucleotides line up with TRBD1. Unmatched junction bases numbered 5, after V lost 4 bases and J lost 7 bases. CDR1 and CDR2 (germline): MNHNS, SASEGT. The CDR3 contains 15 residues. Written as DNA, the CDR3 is TGTGCCAGCAGTGGGGACAGGGGGTGGCGTGAAAAACTGTTTTTT. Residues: CASSGDRGWREKLFF.

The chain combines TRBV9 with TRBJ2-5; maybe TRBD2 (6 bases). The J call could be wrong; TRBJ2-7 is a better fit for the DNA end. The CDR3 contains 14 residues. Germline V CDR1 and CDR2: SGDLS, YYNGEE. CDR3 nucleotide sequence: TGTGCCAGCAGCGTAGATGGTTGGGGGGACGAGCAGTACTTC. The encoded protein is CASSVDGWGDEQYF.

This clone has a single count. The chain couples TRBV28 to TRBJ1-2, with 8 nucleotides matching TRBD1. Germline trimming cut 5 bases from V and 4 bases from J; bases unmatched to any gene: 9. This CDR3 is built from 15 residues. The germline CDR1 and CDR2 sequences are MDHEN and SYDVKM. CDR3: CASSPRTGLGYGYTF. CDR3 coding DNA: TGTGCCAGCAGTCCGCGGACAGGGTTGGGCTATGGCTACACCTTC.

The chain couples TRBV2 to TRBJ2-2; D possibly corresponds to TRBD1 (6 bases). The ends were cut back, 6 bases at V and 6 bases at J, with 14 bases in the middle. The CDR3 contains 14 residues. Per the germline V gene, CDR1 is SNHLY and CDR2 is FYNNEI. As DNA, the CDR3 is TGTGCCAGCAGGGGGGACACGTCCGCCGGGGAGCTGTTTTTT. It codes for CASRGDTSAGELFF.

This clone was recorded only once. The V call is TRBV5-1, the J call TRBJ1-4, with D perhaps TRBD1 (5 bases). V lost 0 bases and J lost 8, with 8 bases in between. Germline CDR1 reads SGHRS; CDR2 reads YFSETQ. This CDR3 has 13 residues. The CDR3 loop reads CASSLVRDEKLFF. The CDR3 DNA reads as TGCGCCAGCAGCTTGGTGCGGGACGAAAAACTGTTTTTT.

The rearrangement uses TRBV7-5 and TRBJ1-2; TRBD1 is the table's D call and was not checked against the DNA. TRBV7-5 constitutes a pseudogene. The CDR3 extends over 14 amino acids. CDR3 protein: CVRNPTGQGHGYTF. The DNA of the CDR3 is TGTGTCAGGAACCCAACGGGACAGGGCCATGGCTACACCTTC.

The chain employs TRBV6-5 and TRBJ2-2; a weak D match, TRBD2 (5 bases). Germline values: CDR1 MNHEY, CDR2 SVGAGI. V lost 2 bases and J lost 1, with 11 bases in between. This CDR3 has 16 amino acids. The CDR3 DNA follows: TGTGCCAGCAGTTACGCCCCCGGGAAGAACACCGGGGAGCTGTTTTTT. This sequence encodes CASSYAPGKNTGELFF.

CDR3 in amino acids: CASSPRPSSYEQYF. The CDR3 DNA reads as TGTGCCAGCTCACCCCGGCCTAGCTCCTACGAGCAGTACTTC. The chain combines TRBV18 with TRBJ2-7; D not resolved. V was shortened by 3 bases and J by 0 bases, with 9 bases between the two germline ends. CDR1 and CDR2 from the germline V gene are KGHSH and LQKENI. This CDR3 has 14 residues.

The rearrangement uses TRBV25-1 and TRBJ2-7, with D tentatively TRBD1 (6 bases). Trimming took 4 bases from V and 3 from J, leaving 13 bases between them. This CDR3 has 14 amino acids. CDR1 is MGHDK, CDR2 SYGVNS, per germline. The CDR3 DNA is TGTGCCAGCAGTGGGTACAGGGAAAGCTACGAGCAGTACTTC. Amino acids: CASSGYRESYEQYF.

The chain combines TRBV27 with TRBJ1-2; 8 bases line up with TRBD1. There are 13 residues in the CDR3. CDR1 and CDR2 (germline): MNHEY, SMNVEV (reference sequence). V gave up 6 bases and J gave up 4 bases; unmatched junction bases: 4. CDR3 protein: CASSYGQGYGYTF. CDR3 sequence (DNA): TGTGCCAGCAGCTACGGACAGGGCTATGGCTACACCTTC.

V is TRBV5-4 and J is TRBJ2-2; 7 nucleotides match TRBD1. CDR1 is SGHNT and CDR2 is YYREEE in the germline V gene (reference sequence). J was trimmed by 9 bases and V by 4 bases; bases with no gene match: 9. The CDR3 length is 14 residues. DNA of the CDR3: TGTGCCAGCAGCCCGGGACAGAGAGACCGGGAGCTGTTTTTT. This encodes CASSPGQRDRELFF.

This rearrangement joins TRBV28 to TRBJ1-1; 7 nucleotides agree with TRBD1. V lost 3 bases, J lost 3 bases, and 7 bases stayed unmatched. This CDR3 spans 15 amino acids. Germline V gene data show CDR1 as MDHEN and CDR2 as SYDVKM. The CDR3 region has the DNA TGTGCCAGCAGTTTCTCGTCAGGGGGATACACTGAAGCTTTCTTT. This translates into CASSFSSGGYTEAFF. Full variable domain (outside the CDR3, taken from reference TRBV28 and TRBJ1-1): DVKVTQSSRYLVKRTGEKVFLECVQDMDHENMFWYRQDPGLGLRLIYFSYDVKMKEKGDIPEGYSVSREKKERFSLILESASTNQTSMYLCASSFSSGGYTEAFFGQGTRLTVV.

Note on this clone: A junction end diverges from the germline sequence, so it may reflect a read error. DNA of the CDR3: TGTTCCAGCAGTCCCCTCATTGTGCGCGGCTACACCTTC. Translating it yields CSSSPLIVRGYTF. The chain carries TRBV7-9 and TRBJ1-2; unclear D gene. Germline V gives CDR1 SEHNR, CDR2 FQNEAQ (reference sequence). CDR3 length equals 13 residues.

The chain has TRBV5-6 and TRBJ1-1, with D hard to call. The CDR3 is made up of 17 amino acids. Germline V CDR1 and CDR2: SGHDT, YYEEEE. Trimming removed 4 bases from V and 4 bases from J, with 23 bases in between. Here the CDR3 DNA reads TGTGCCAGCAGCCCAGGCTCTACAACGCGTCTCGGCACTGAAGCTTTCTTT. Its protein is CASSPGSTTRLGTEAFF.

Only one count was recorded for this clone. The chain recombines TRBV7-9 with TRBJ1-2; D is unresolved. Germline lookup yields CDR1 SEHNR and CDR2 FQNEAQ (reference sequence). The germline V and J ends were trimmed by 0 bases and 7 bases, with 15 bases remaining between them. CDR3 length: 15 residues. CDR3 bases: TGTGCCAGCAGCTTAGCTTCTTCGGGAAGGAGTGGCTACACCTTC. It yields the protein CASSLASSGRSGYTF.

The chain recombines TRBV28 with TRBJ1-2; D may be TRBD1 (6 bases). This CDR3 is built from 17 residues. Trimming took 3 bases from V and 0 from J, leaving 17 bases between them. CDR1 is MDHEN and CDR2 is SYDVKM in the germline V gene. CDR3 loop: CASSLFGGASTNYGYTF. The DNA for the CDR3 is TGTGCCAGCAGTTTGTTTGGGGGGGCGAGTACTAACTATGGCTACACCTTC.

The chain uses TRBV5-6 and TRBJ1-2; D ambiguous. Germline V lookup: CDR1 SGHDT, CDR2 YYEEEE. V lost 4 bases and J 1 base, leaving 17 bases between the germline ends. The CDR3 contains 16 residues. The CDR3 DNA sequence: TGTGCCAGCAGCCCGTCGGCGGTGTTCCTTAACTATGGCTACACCTTC. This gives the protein CASSPSAVFLNYGYTF.